Listed below are T cell receptor beta chains from one sample, sequenced in a study of CD8 T cells in Susac syndrome. TCRdb itself ran the immunoSEQ multiplex PCR reads through MiXCR, one entry per CDR3 protein. The sample lists some 96,000 distinct CDR3 sequences, 95% occurring once. Sequenced material: CD8+ T cells from PBMCs. The receptors originated from a human donor with Susac syndrome. CDR3s leave out the opening cysteine and the closing phenylalanine or tryptophan. Fields, in order: J gene, V gene, clone size, CDR3 protein. Clone size is stated in some rows and not others, as once, few, many or a class when expanded.

TRBJ2-1 | TRBV7-3 | NA | ASSHQGAGEQF
TRBJ2-6 | TRBV10-3 | NA | AIGTGGSGANVLT
TRBJ1-5 | TRBV2 | NA | ASSVGTVNQPQH
TRBJ2-1 | TRBV29-1 | NA | SVSLTYNEQF
TRBJ2-2 | TRBV20-1 | NA | SASGGSRRELF
TRBJ2-1 | TRBV20-1 | NA | STSGSYNEQF
TRBJ1-2 | TRBV3-1 | NA | ASSPRGRYYGYT
TRBJ2-7 | TRBV5-6 | NA | ASSWGQSEQY
TRBJ1-1 | TRBV9 | NA | ASSGGQNTEAF
TRBJ2-3 | TRBV4-1 | NA | ASSQDLASAGDTQY
TRBJ1-2 | TRBV27 | NA | ASSLSGGRSGGYT
TRBJ2-7 | TRBV23-1 | NA | ASNWGQSENEQY
TRBJ2-2 | TRBV29-1 | NA | SVRRDTGELF
TRBJ2-1 | TRBV3-1 | NA | ASSQEPSGSSYNEQF
TRBJ2-3 | TRBV14 | NA | ASSLDFGTQY
TRBJ2-1 | TRBV18 | once | ASSPQGQGNEQF
TRBJ1-1 | TRBV2 | NA | ASSEGSQGFPEAF
TRBJ2-7 | TRBV7-2 | NA | ASSPSWGQGREQY
TRBJ2-7 | TRBV14 | NA | ASSQGAATEQY
TRBJ1-2 | TRBV27 | NA | ASSEGYGYT
TRBJ2-3 | TRBV9 | NA | ASSPRVSFTDTQY
TRBJ1-3 | TRBV9 | NA | ASSVEGGNTIY
TRBJ2-7 | TRBV29-1 | NA | SVEDRDIAGEYEQY
TRBJ2-2 | TRBV9 | NA | ASSPDAGELF
TRBJ2-3 | TRBV20-1 | NA | SAGDSGHSTDTQY
TRBJ2-7 | TRBV4-2 | NA | ASSQGLAGAYEQY
TRBJ2-1 | TRBV29-1 | NA | SVEGGLPAEQF
TRBJ2-7 | TRBV28 | NA | ASSPNRKPYEQY
TRBJ1-3 | TRBV6-1 | NA | ASSGNTIY
TRBJ2-2 | TRBV11-1 | NA | ASSFSSGPGGELF
TRBJ2-1 | TRBV20-1 | NA | SATTSSSYNEQF
TRBJ2-5 | TRBV23-1 | NA | ASSRRLAALQETQY
TRBJ2-5 | TRBV29-1 | NA | SVESPGEYGLQETQY
TRBJ2-7 | TRBV9 | NA | ASSVEGSSYEQY
TRBJ1-2 | TRBV10-3 | NA | AISESIRQNYGYT
TRBJ1-1 | TRBV6-2/TRBV6-3 | NA | ASSLSTDYTEAF
TRBJ1-2 | TRBV19 | NA | ASSIEGLYGYT
TRBJ1-1 | TRBV2 | NA | ASNPGTEAF
TRBJ2-5 | TRBV9 | NA | ASSVASGRISETQY
TRBJ1-2 | TRBV29-1 | NA | SVDEGLYKGYT
TRBJ2-1 | TRBV20-1 | NA | SARAQTYEQF
TRBJ2-4 | TRBV20-1 | NA | SARATGAKLAKNIQY
TRBJ2-3 | TRBV5-6 | NA | ASSRQETDTQY